The T cell receptor beta chain under discussion was sequenced for a study of molecular identifiers for immune sequencing clone quantification. Regarding the study as a whole: It was shown that clones above 20 RNA copies held over 99% of effector molecules, but under 1% in naive cells.

Previously described methods and listed TCR primers were used for bulk TCR libraries. MiXCR, run by TCRdb on the PCR reads, gives a single entry per CDR3 protein. The data hold about 320,000 distinct CDR3 sequences, with over 20% observed a single time. This clonotype has a count of ten or more. The antigen is not known. This CDR3 has 15 residues. Germline lookup yields CDR1 LNHDA and CDR2 SQIVND (reference sequence). V lost 6 bases to trimming and J lost 5 bases; unmatched junction nucleotides: 12. A CD8+CD4-CCR7+CD45RA+ gate was used to sort naive CD8 T cells. Sequencing was performed on naive CD8+ T cells from blood, with Jurkat cell RNA spiked in. As for subset: FACS-sorted CD8+CD4-CCR7+CD45RA+ naive T cells. V gene TRBV19 combines with J gene TRBJ2-5; 7 bases match TRBD1. The clonotype comes from a human donor in good health. Some libraries in this study had Jurkat cell RNA spiked in. CDR3 coding DNA: TGTGCCAGTAGACAGGGGACGCGCACCGTCGAGACCCAGTACTTC. It codes for CASRQGTRTVETQYF. Supplemented by reference TRBV19 and TRBJ2-5, the full variable domain reads DGGITQSPKYLFRKEGQNVTLSCEQNLNHDAMYWYRQDPGQGLRLIYYSQIVNDFQKGDIAEGYSVSREKKESFPLTVTSAQKNPTAFYLCASRQGTRTVETQYFGPGTRLLVL.